Sequencing of this T cell receptor (beta chain) was carried out in a study of T-cell memory formation after mild COVID-19. About the study: TCR clustering was largely donor specific. Study-wide results and limits: For second-wave clones that peaked at day 37, SARS-CoV-2 specificity went unverified. The CD4+ clones that contracted clustered mainly within CM and EM, and the CD8+ clones concentrated in EMRA. Prior to infection, memory already included some responding clones, suggesting cross-reactive memory joined.

The V and J ends lost 8 bases and 4 bases respectively, with 14 bases between them. CDR3 length: 13 residues. Germline values: CDR1 ENHRY, CDR2 SYGVKD. TCRdb recomputed calls from the 5' RACE reads with MiXCR, one row per CDR3 protein. Among 250,000 or so distinct CDR3 sequences listed, roughly 18% were seen once. A note on this clonotype: Its cognate antigen is unknown.

The clonotype originates from a man younger than 35 who had mild COVID-19 (a few samples of this study predate the infection). Cell type and time point are not known. The chain joins TRBV10-3 to TRBJ1-2; the D is unclear. Sequencing was performed on PBMCs or a T cell subset sorted from them (not recorded which). CDR3 coding DNA: TGTGCCATCCACCGTGGGGTGGGCTATGGCTACACCTTC. Translation gives CAIHRGVGYGYTF.